This TCR beta chain was sequenced in a study of glioma-infiltrating T cells. Study background: Roughly 990,000 peripheral T cells were targeted at about 4.5- to 11-fold coverage.

Looked up from germline, CDR1 is LNHNV and CDR2 is YYDKDF (reference sequence). V gave up 3 bases and J gave up 3 bases; unmatched junction bases: 4. There are 16 residues in the CDR3. This clonotype was seen repeatedly, ten times or more. The iRepertoire nested amplicon-rescue multiplex PCR amplified TCR alpha and beta CDR3s from RNA. Tissue mRNA or PBMC total RNA, roughly 100-400 ng, went into one-step reverse transcription and amplification. TCRdb reprocessed the multiplex PCR reads with MiXCR, giving one entry per CDR3 protein. The sample holds around 350,000 distinct CDR3 sequences, roughly two fifths seen once.

This sequence originates from a human donor with low-grade glioma or glioblastoma, undergoing nonglioma brain surgery, or in good health (not recorded which). The specimen was glioma tissue, nonneoplastic brain tissue, or PBMCs (not recorded which). The chain couples TRBV15 to TRBJ2-3; 12 bases match TRBD1. The CDR3 reads CATSRGTGGNTDTQYF. The CDR3 bases are TGTGCCACCAGCAGGGGGACAGGGGGCAATACAGATACGCAGTATTTT.